The clone carrying this TCR beta chain was observed many times. Its antigen is currently unknown. The data were taken from a study of T cell clonality in common variable immunodeficiency. Study findings and constraints: CVID subjects had higher TCRbeta clonality than healthy controls, most marked in about a third. Common variable immunodeficiency TCR beta sequences reportedly had fewer deletions and N-nucleotide insertions.

Clones were read by immunoSEQ multiplex PCR, and TCRdb kept only the in-frame ones, dropping some. The sample contains about 34,000 clones, none of them singletons. Blood samples were heparinized, about 5 to 8 ml per donor. The receptor was derived from a human donor with common variable immunodeficiency. The sequencing sample was made of peripheral blood mononuclear cells.

CDR3 bases read: TGTGCCAGCAGCTTGGCAGGGCCCCTCTCCTACGAG. Amino acids: CASSLAGPLSYE. The CDR3 in its entirety is CASSLAGPLSYEQYF. J is TRBJ2-7 and V is TRBV5-4, with a tentative D call TRBD1 (5 bases). Read data end 3 residues before the CDR3 end; the end is taken from the germline J gene. Trimming removed 0 bases from V and 0 bases from J, with 10 bases in between. Looked up from germline, CDR1 is SGHNT and CDR2 is YYREEE (reference sequence). There are 15 residues in the CDR3.